The 7 T cell receptor beta chains in this list originate from one sample, sequenced in a study of T cell responses to AZD1222 COVID-19 vaccine. Profiled with immunoSEQ multiplex PCR; TCRdb holds only in-frame clones, not every one. The sample yields about 100,000 clones, 87% seen once. The sample was peripheral blood, taken on day 0 of AZD1222 vaccination. All receptors derive from an adult in good health.

This chain joins TRBV3-1 (or the pseudogene TRBV3-2) and TRBJ1-2; D is perhaps TRBD1 (6 bases). The ends were cut back, 0 bases at V and 2 bases at J, with 10 bases in the middle. Germline V gives CDR1 LGHDT, CDR2 YNNKEL (reference sequence). CDR3 length: 15 residues. The CDR3 DNA follows: TGTGCCAGCAGCCAAGATCCGGGGGCGAACTATGGCTACACCTTC. Translation gives CASSQDPGANYGYTF.

The genes are TRBV12-3 or TRBV12-4 and TRBJ1-2, with D unclear. Trimming left V 5 bases short and J 6 bases short, with 13 bases between. The CDR3 runs 13 residues. CDR3 amino acids: CASSAPGSNGYTF. The DNA of the CDR3 is TGTGCCAGCAGTGCCCCGGGAAGCAATGGCTACACCTTC.

The chain carries TRBV11-1 and TRBJ2-2; D is unresolved. The length of the CDR3 is 14 residues. CDR1 SGHAT and CDR2 FQDESV come from the germline V gene (reference sequence). The V end was cut by 4 bases, the J end by 5 bases, with 11 bases between. Here the CDR3 reads CASSSNRETGELFF. CDR3 DNA: TGTGCCAGCAGCTCAAATAGGGAAACCGGGGAGCTGTTTTTT. Full variable domain (missing parts from reference TRBV11-1 and TRBJ2-2): EAEVAQSPRYKITEKSQAVAFWCDPISGHATLYWYRQILGQGPELLVQFQDESVVDDSQLPKDRFSAERLKGVDSTLKIQPAELGDSAMYLCASSSNRETGELFFGEGSRLTVL.

Here the CDR3 reads CAWTSGGPGEQYF. CDR3 nucleotides: TGTGCCTGGACTAGCGGGGGCCCCGGGGAGCAGTACTTC. The chain couples TRBV30 to TRBJ2-7; 10 bases align to TRBD2. CDR1 GTSNPN and CDR2 SVGIG come from the germline V gene (reference sequence). This CDR3 is 13 amino acids long. Losses at the gene ends were 4 bases for V and 7 bases for J; bases not matched to a gene: 7.

The chain uses TRBV19 and TRBJ2-1; 14 bases map to TRBD2. This CDR3 spans 12 amino acids. Per germline, CDR1 LNHDA and CDR2 SQIVND (reference sequence). V was clipped by 6 bases and J by 15 bases; unmatched bases: 4. This CDR3 reads CASRTTSGRVFF. The CDR3 DNA reads as TGTGCCAGTAGAACGACTAGCGGGAGGGTGTTCTTC.

The CDR3 loop reads CASSLSDSAINYGYTF. Written as DNA, the CDR3 is TGTGCCAGCAGCTTAAGCGACAGCGCCATTAACTATGGCTACACCTTC. V usage is TRBV7-6 and J usage is TRBJ1-2; possible D gene TRBD1, 5 bases. Deletions cut 2 bases from V and 1 base from J, with 14 bases between. This CDR3 contains 16 residues. In germline, CDR1 is SGHVS, CDR2 FNYEAQ.

This rearrangement joins TRBV6-5 to TRBJ2-7; D is unclear. Germline V gives CDR1 MNHEY, CDR2 SVGAGI. This CDR3 is 13 amino acids long. The V gene lost 6 bases and the J gene lost 3 bases, with 12 bases spanning the gap. The CDR3 nucleotides are TGTGCCAGCAGGGGCCCCAGGAGCTACGAGCAGTACTTC. This encodes CASRGPRSYEQYF.